This T cell receptor (beta chain) was sequenced during a study of PD-1 blockade in classical Hodgkin lymphoma. Study conclusions and caveats: The repertoire differences lack a defined cause, possibly disease activity or prior therapy. When set against healthy donors, newly diagnosed patients were reported to show lower baseline TCR diversity.

Germline assignment: CDR1 SNHLY and CDR2 FYNNEI. With 10 bases clipped from V and 6 bases from J, the junction kept 7 bases outside the gene matches. This CDR3 spans 14 amino acids. About this clone: Its antigen remains unidentified.

Time point noted: newly diagnosed, previously untreated cHL patient sample. PBMCs from untreated, newly diagnosed classical Hodgkin lymphoma were comparison samples. The table came from immunoSEQ multiplex PCR; TCRdb's copy has only in-frame clones and leaves some out. The sample includes thousands of clones, 60% to 85% of them seen just once. This clonotype originated in a human donor with classical Hodgkin lymphoma. The genes are TRBV2 and TRBJ2-5, with 14 bases that match TRBD2. Source material: peripheral blood mononuclear cells (PBMCs). This CDR3 is CATGTSGSRKTQYF. CDR3 nucleotide sequence: TGTGCCACTGGGACTAGCGGGAGTAGGAAGACCCAGTACTTC.